What follows describes a single T cell receptor beta chain. The antigen remains unidentified. Unmatched junction bases numbered 9, after V lost 0 bases and J lost 7 bases. The CDR3 is 16 residues long. Germline V gene data show CDR1 as MDHEN and CDR2 as SYDVKM. These data are taken from a study of cytomegalovirus exposure and HLA in healthy donors. Regarding the study as a whole: Reports credit the classifier with highly specific, highly sensitive diagnosis of cytomegalovirus status. Altogether, 164 TCR beta chains were recorded as cytomegalovirus-associated.

Donors had nominal health at sampling but likely had unrecorded immune exposures. The PCR had 60 Vbeta and 13 Jbeta primers. TCRdb's table, derived via immunoSEQ multiplex PCR, lists solely in-frame clones and lacks some. The table shows 90,000 to 150,000 clones, with 63% occurring only once. V and J are TRBV28 and TRBJ2-1; 7 nucleotides align to TRBD2. The sequence was collected from a man between 40 and 49 years old in good health and CMV-seropositive. The material sequenced was PBMCs. CDR3 nucleotides: TGTGCCAGCAGTTTATGGAAGCGGGAAGCACGGAATGAGCAGTTCTTC. As protein: CASSLWKREARNEQFF.